This T cell receptor beta chain stems from a study of T cell repertoires in cytomegalovirus infection. Whole-study context: Shared public TCR beta signatures pointed to both CMV infection and a matching HLA type.

Overall study results and limits: Dominating the ex vivo response were TCR beta clonotypes that were CMV-specific and HLA-C-restricted.

This clonotype was seen ten or more times. Its cognate antigen is unknown. The V gene's germline CDR1 is SGHTA and CDR2 FQGNSA. This CDR3 is 15 amino acids long. The trim removed 2 bases at V and 1 base at J, leaving 3 bases unmatched. TCRdb passed the reads through MiXCR, listing each CDR3 protein once. Found here are hundreds of thousands of distinct CDR3 sequences, about a sixth of them singletons; the top ten hold around 12%. This TCR was recovered from a human donor in good health (CMV status not recorded). Some clones in this sample may be carry-over from other donors' samples. The chain joins TRBV7-2 to TRBJ2-3, with TRBD2 matching over 7 bases. The sequenced sample consisted of PBMCs. Here the CDR3 DNA reads TGTGCCAGCAGCTTACGGAGCGGGGGCACAGATACGCAGTATTTT. Translating it yields CASSLRSGGTDTQYF.